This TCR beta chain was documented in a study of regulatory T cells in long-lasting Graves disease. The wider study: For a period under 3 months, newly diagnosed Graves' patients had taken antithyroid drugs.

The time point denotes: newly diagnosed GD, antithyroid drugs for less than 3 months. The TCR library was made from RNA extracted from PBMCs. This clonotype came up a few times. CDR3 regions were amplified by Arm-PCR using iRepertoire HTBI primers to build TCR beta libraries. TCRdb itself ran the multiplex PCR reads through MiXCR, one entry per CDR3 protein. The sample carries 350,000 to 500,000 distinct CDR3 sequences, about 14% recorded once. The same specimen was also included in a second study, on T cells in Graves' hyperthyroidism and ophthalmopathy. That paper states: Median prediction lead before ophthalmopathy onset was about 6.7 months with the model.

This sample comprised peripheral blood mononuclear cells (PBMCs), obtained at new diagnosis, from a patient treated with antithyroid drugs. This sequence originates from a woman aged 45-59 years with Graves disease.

The chain's CDR3 is CASSYDSVEQFF. The CDR3 DNA is TGTGCCAGCAGTTACGACAGCGTTGAGCAGTTCTTC. The gene calls are TRBV6-5 and TRBJ2-1, with D possibly being TRBD1 (5 bases). Deletions cut 2 bases from V and 9 bases from J, with 8 bases between. Germline CDR1 and CDR2: MNHEY and SVGAGI. The CDR3 loop spans 12 amino acids.